This T cell receptor (beta chain) was recovered during a study of shared clonotypes between healthy human individuals. Study-level background: There were three CD4 naive, three CD4 memory, two CD8 naive and one CD8 memory plates per donor.

Study-wide results and limits: The study generally estimated greater richness for naive than memory subsets. Clonotypes shared by all four donors outscored non-shared clonotypes in generation probability.

Libraries were prepared by immunoSEQ multiplex PCR; TCRdb keeps only in-frame clonotypes and omits some of them. The sample carries more than 400,000 clones, about 95% recorded once. A CD45RA-negative memory subset and a CD45RA+ naive subset were separated from the CD4+ cells. This CDR3 comprises 13 residues. Germline V gene sequence: CDR1 LNHDA, CDR2 SQIVND (reference sequence). The V segment lost 3 bases and the J segment 1 base; nucleotides outside the gene matches: 0. For this clone: Antigen: not known.

Source material: naive CD4+ T cells sorted from blood. As to subset: CD45RA+ positively selected. The chain carries TRBV19 and TRBJ2-7; 7 bases align to TRBD1. The sequence was obtained from a young woman in good health. The CDR3 loop is CASSMGQSYEQYF. In DNA form, the CDR3 reads TGTGCCAGTAGTATGGGACAGTCCTACGAGCAGTACTTC.